This T cell receptor (beta chain) was profiled in a study of T cells in Graves' hyperthyroidism and ophthalmopathy. Not enrolled were patients with uncontrolled infection, other autoimmune disease, pregnancy or lactation. PBMCs came from 8.5 to 10 ml fresh peripheral blood. Germline trimming cut 5 bases from V and 1 base from J; bases unmatched to any gene: 4. This CDR3 region has 16 residues. CDR1 and CDR2 from the germline V gene are LGHDT and YNNKEL (reference sequence). This clonotype has ten or more counts. Amplification yielded TCR beta CDR3 regions, with RNA transcripts as the source. HTBI primers were the set used in a first-round RT-PCR of the TCR CDR3. A single record per CDR3 protein comes from TCRdb applying MiXCR to the multiplex PCR reads. Among roughly 500,000 distinct CDR3 sequences listed, roughly 15% were seen once.

The sample consisted of blood. The TCR comes from a woman aged 25 to 39 with Graves' ophthalmopathy. This chain uses TRBV3-1 with TRBJ2-1, with TRBD2 identical over 11 bases. CDR3 protein: CASSVLAGGSYNEQFF. CDR3 nucleotide sequence: TGTGCCAGCAGCGTTCTAGCGGGAGGTTCCTACAATGAGCAGTTCTTC.